The 27 T cell receptor beta chains below come from one sample, sequenced in a study of blood T cell repertoires in COVID-19. The assay was immunoSEQ multiplex PCR, and TCRdb's table has in-frame clones only and misses some. The sample holds 300,000 to 450,000 clones, approximately 86% seen once. The sequenced material came from peripheral blood. These receptors all stem from a human donor in a cohort sampled during active COVID-19.

The J gene is TRBJ2-3, the V gene TRBV28, with 9 bases lining up with TRBD1. This CDR3 has 16 amino acids. Germline assignment: CDR1 MDHEN and CDR2 SYDVKM. V shed 6 bases and J 2 bases; nucleotides not matched to a gene: 9. DNA of the CDR3: TGTGCCAGCAGCACTCCCGGACAGGGGATCACAGATACGCAGTATTTT. Translated: CASSTPGQGITDTQYF.

This sequence joins TRBV5-5 and TRBJ2-7; D possibly corresponds to TRBD1 (5 bases). The CDR3 loop spans 14 amino acids. V was cut by 7 bases and J by 0 bases, with 14 bases left in between. Germline V gives CDR1 SGHKS, CDR2 YYEKEE (reference sequence). CDR3 loop: CASGPQTASYEQYF. The CDR3 DNA reads as TGTGCCAGCGGCCCCCAGACAGCCTCCTACGAGCAGTACTTC.

V gene TRBV28 combines with J gene TRBJ1-2, with D possibly matching TRBD1 (5 bases). The CDR3 contains 13 residues. The germline gives CDR1 MDHEN, CDR2 SYDVKM. V was trimmed by 6 bases and J by 6 bases, leaving 14 bases between them. CDR3 loop: CASSNRDWHGYTF. The CDR3 nucleotides read TGTGCCAGCAGCAACCGGGACTGGCATGGCTACACCTTC.

The chain recombines TRBV30 with TRBJ1-1; a weak D match, TRBD1 (6 bases). The V end was cut by 3 bases, the J end by 3 bases, with 14 bases between. Germline V CDR1 and CDR2: GTSNPN, SVGIG (reference sequence). The CDR3 is 14 residues long. CDR3 loop: CAWSKGRGDTEAFF. The CDR3 DNA is TGTGCCTGGAGCAAAGGGAGGGGGGACACTGAAGCTTTCTTT. Variable domain in full (rest from reference TRBV30 and TRBJ1-1): SQTIHQWPATLVQPVGSPLSLECTVEGTSNPNLYWYRQAAGRGLQLLFYSVGIGQISSEVPQNLSASRPQDRQFILSSKKLLLSDSGFYLCAWSKGRGDTEAFFGQGTRLTVV.

The CDR3 bases are TGTGCCAGCAGCCGAGGGCCGGCTAATGAAAAACTGTTTTTT. This codes for CASSRGPANEKLFF. The V and J genes are TRBV6-5 and TRBJ1-4, with D unclear. This CDR3 region has 14 residues. Trimming shortened V by 6 bases and J by 3 bases, and 11 bases separated the two germline ends. Germline V CDR1 and CDR2: MNHEY, SVGAGI.

V is TRBV29-1 and J is TRBJ1-1; TRBD1 matches at 9 bases. V dropped 5 bases and J dropped 7; count of bases not matched to a gene: 5. The CDR3 contains 12 residues. From germline, CDR1 is SQVTM and CDR2 ANQGSEA. The CDR3, as DNA: TGCAGCGTTACTTCGACAGGGGGTGAAGCTTTCTTT. This translates into CSVTSTGGEAFF.

This chain links TRBV3-1 (or the pseudogene TRBV3-2) with TRBJ2-3; D is possibly TRBD1 (6 bases). This CDR3 is built from 17 residues. Trimming took 3 bases from V and 4 from J, leaving 20 bases between them. Germline CDR1 reads LGHDT; CDR2 reads YNNKEL (reference sequence). CDR3 region: CASSQPGEGVRADTQYF. The CDR3 nucleotides are TGTGCCAGCAGCCAGCCTGGAGAGGGGGTCCGCGCAGATACGCAGTATTTT.

Comments on this clone: One junction end does not reproduce the germline sequence, and a read error may be involved. The V call is TRBV11-2, the J call TRBJ2-7, with D possibly matching TRBD2 (5 bases). CDR3 length equals 16 residues. The germline CDR1 and CDR2 sequences are SGHAT and FQNNGV. The DNA of the CDR3 is TGTGCCAGCAGCCTAGAAGCTGACGGGGAGACTTACGAGCAGTACTTC. This sequence encodes CASSLEADGETYEQYF.

This chain links TRBV2 with TRBJ1-4; 8 nucleotides align to TRBD1. The CDR3 contains 13 residues. From germline, CDR1 is SNHLY and CDR2 FYNNEI. Losses at the gene ends were 6 bases for V and 5 bases for J; bases not matched to a gene: 2. CDR3 DNA: TGTGCCAGCAGGAACAGGGGGAATGAAAAACTGTTTTTT. It codes for CASRNRGNEKLFF.

This clone was counted only a few times. The J gene is TRBJ2-7, the V gene TRBV27, with unresolved D. This CDR3 is 11 amino acids long. Trimming cost V 5 bases and J 9 bases, with 11 bases left between them. Germline values: CDR1 MNHEY, CDR2 SMNVEV (reference sequence). CDR3 region: CASSEARRQYF. Here the CDR3 DNA reads TGTGCCAGCAGTGAGGCGCGTAGGCAGTACTTC.

This chain links TRBV5-4 with TRBJ2-4; TRBD2 agrees at 10 bases. Germline assignment: CDR1 SGHNT and CDR2 YYREEE (reference sequence). The CDR3 runs 17 residues. After removal of 0 bases from V and 3 bases from J, the junction contained 6 bases not matched to a gene. CDR3 loop: CASSLGASGSGKNIQYF. The CDR3 coding sequence is TGTGCCAGCAGCTTGGGTGCTAGCGGGAGCGGCAAAAACATTCAGTACTTC.

This clone was counted a few times. The rearrangement joins TRBV5-1 to TRBJ1-2; possibly TRBD1 for D (5 bases). Per germline, CDR1 SGHRS and CDR2 YFSETQ. V was cut by 5 bases and J by 5 bases, with 16 bases left in between. The CDR3 totals 14 residues. The CDR3 region is CASRPGTSAYGYTF. The CDR3 region has the DNA TGCGCCAGCAGGCCCGGGACTTCAGCTTATGGCTACACCTTC.

This chain connects TRBV15 to TRBJ1-2; 11 positions match TRBD1. The CDR3 consists of 15 residues. The germline gives CDR1 LNHNV, CDR2 YYDKDF (reference sequence). J lost 8 bases, V lost 5 bases, and 10 bases had no gene match. This CDR3 reads CATSDRTGGLMGYTF. Written as DNA, the CDR3 is TGTGCCACCAGCGATCGGACAGGGGGCTTGATGGGCTACACCTTC.

J is TRBJ1-1 and V is TRBV2; 7 bases map to TRBD1. The J segment lost 6 bases and the V segment lost 2 bases, leaving 6 bases of the junction unmatched. Germline V CDR1 and CDR2: SNHLY, FYNNEI. This CDR3 comprises 14 residues. The CDR3 region is CASSEFDRDAEAFF. CDR3 DNA sequence: TGTGCCAGCAGTGAATTCGACAGGGACGCTGAAGCTTTCTTT. The full variable domain, in which reference TRBV2 and TRBJ1-1 provide the parts outside the CDR3, is EPEVTQTPSHQVTQMGQEVILRCVPISNHLYFYWYRQILGQKVEFLVSFYNNEISEKSEIFDDQFSVERPDGSNFTLKIRSTKLEDSAMYFCASSEFDRDAEAFFGQGTRLTVV.

The chain joins TRBV15 to TRBJ2-1; 10 bases line up with TRBD2. V lost 1 base and J lost 8; bases outside the gene matches: 14. CDR3 length equals 18 residues. Germline CDR1 and CDR2: LNHNV and YYDKDF (reference sequence). CDR3 DNA: TGTGCCACCAGCAGAGCGTCTAGCGGGAGCGGGATACGGTATGAGCAGTTCTTC. Protein sequence: CATSRASSGSGIRYEQFF.

This clone was seen only a few times. Here the CDR3 reads CASKINRGPQPQHF. The CDR3 nucleotides read TGTGCCAGCAAAATCAACAGGGGGCCTCAGCCCCAGCATTTT. This chain links TRBV19 with TRBJ1-5; 9 bases are a match to TRBD1. Germline V lookup: CDR1 LNHDA, CDR2 SQIVND (reference sequence). The V gene end was trimmed by 9 bases and the J gene end by 6 bases; junction bases not matched to a gene: 9. CDR3 length: 14 amino acids.

V and J are TRBV27 and TRBJ1-2; 11 positions agree with TRBD1. The germline V gene has CDR1 MNHEY and CDR2 SMNVEV (reference sequence). Germline trimming cut 8 bases from V and 8 bases from J; bases unmatched to any gene: 4. The CDR3 contains 12 residues. Here the CDR3 reads CASGQGAGGYTF. The CDR3 DNA is TGTGCCAGCGGACAGGGGGCGGGCGGCTACACCTTC.

This chain joins TRBV27 and TRBJ2-3, with D tentatively TRBD2 (6 bases). The germline V gene has CDR1 MNHEY and CDR2 SMNVEV (reference sequence). Trimming took off 5 bases at V and 3 bases at J, with 9 bases between the two ends. This CDR3 is 13 amino acids long. CDR3 sequence reads: CASSGSGTDTQYF. CDR3 bases: TGTGCCAGCAGTGGTAGCGGAACAGATACGCAGTATTTT.

This chain connects TRBV5-1 to TRBJ2-7; 15 bases align to TRBD2. V gave up 6 bases and J gave up 2 bases; unmatched junction bases: 6. The germline gives CDR1 SGHRS, CDR2 YFSETQ. The CDR3 extends over 16 amino acids. Written as DNA, the CDR3 is TGCGCCAGCACCGACAGGACTAGCGGGGGGGCCTACGAGCAGTACTTC. Translating gives CASTDRTSGGAYEQYF.

A remark on this clone: Other nucleotide sequences from this sample produce the same CDR3. The chain employs TRBV19 and TRBJ1-1; the D is unclear. This CDR3 spans 13 amino acids. The germline CDR1 and CDR2 sequences are LNHDA and SQIVND (reference sequence). V was clipped by 5 bases and J by 1 base, with 8 bases between them. The CDR3 DNA follows: TGTGCCAGTAGTCCGAGCGGGAACACTGAAGCTTTCTTT. Its protein product is CASSPSGNTEAFF.

V is TRBV11-3 and J is TRBJ2-5; TRBD2 is a possible D gene (5 bases). Trimming removed 3 bases at V and 2 bases at J, with 7 bases between. Germline V gene data show CDR1 as SGHNT and CDR2 as YENEEA. The CDR3 has 13 amino acids. The DNA for the CDR3 is TGTGCCAGCAGCTTGCGGAGGCAAGAGACCCAGTACTTC. This sequence encodes CASSLRRQETQYF.

V is TRBV24-1 and J is TRBJ1-4; no firm D call. This CDR3 region has 15 residues. Looked up from germline, CDR1 is KGHDR and CDR2 is SFDVKD. V was clipped by 5 bases and J by 7 bases, with 16 bases between them. CDR3 in amino acids: CATSASAGGSEKLFF. In nucleotides, the CDR3 is TGTGCCACCAGTGCCTCCGCGGGAGGGTCTGAAAAACTGTTTTTT.

The rearrangement links TRBV19 to TRBJ1-1, with D tentatively TRBD1 (5 bases). V lost 3 bases, J lost 1 base, and 9 bases lay in between. There are 14 residues in the CDR3. Germline V gene sequence: CDR1 LNHDA, CDR2 SQIVND (reference sequence). The CDR3 DNA reads as TGTGCCAGTAGTATGCATCAGGGGAACACTGAAGCTTTCTTT. This encodes CASSMHQGNTEAFF. Complete variable domain (other parts from reference TRBV19 and TRBJ1-1): DGGITQSPKYLFRKEGQNVTLSCEQNLNHDAMYWYRQDPGQGLRLIYYSQIVNDFQKGDIAEGYSVSREKKESFPLTVTSAQKNPTAFYLCASSMHQGNTEAFFGQGTRLTVV.

This chain uses TRBV5-1 with TRBJ2-5, with 9 bases that match TRBD2. The CDR3 has 16 amino acids. Germline V gene data show CDR1 as SGHRS and CDR2 as YFSETQ. V was pared by 0 bases and J by 5 bases, with 8 bases of the junction left unmatched. The CDR3 DNA reads as TGCGCCAGCAGCTTGGGGGGCGGGAGGGCCCAGGAGACCCAGTACTTC. This encodes CASSLGGGRAQETQYF.

The chain combines TRBV25-1 with TRBJ2-3; 8 bases line up with TRBD2. Per the germline V gene, CDR1 is MGHDK and CDR2 is SYGVNS. With 4 bases clipped from V and 3 bases from J, the junction kept 9 bases outside the gene matches. CDR3 length equals 16 residues. The CDR3 is CASSAFRAGGTDTQYF. The CDR3 bases are TGTGCCAGCAGTGCTTTCCGGGCGGGAGGTACAGATACGCAGTATTTT.

The chain combines TRBV5-1 with TRBJ2-7; the match to TRBD2 covers 9 bases. The V segment lost 0 bases and the J segment 4 bases; nucleotides outside the gene matches: 11. CDR3 length: 17 residues. CDR1 is SGHRS and CDR2 is YFSETQ in the germline V gene. The CDR3: CASSLAMGTSPKYEQYF. The CDR3 DNA reads TGCGCCAGCAGCTTGGCCATGGGGACTAGCCCGAAGTACGAGCAGTACTTC.

V is TRBV6-1 and J is TRBJ1-1, with D possibly matching TRBD1 (5 bases). The CDR3 loop spans 15 amino acids. The ends were cut back, 2 bases at V and 3 bases at J, with 13 bases in the middle. The germline V gene has CDR1 MNHNS and CDR2 SASEGT. CDR3 amino acids: CASSEYPGMHTEAFF. CDR3 DNA: TGTGCCAGCAGTGAATATCCAGGGATGCACACTGAAGCTTTCTTT.